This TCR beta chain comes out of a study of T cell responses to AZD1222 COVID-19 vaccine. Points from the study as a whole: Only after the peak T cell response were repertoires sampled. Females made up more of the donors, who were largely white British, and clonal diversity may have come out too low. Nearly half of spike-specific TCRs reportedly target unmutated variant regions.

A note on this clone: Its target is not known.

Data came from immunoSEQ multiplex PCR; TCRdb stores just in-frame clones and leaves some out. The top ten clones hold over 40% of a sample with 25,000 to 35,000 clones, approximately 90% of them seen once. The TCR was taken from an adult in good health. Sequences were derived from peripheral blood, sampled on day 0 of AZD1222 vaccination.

The CDR3 loop is CAWSVSVSSEGSPLHF. The CDR3, as DNA: TGTGCCTGGAGCGTCTCAGTCTCTTCGGAAGGTTCACCCCTCCACTTT. The gene calls are TRBV30 and TRBJ1-6; D gene unclear. This CDR3 is 16 amino acids long. Trimming shortened V by 3 bases and J by 9 bases, and 21 bases separated the two germline ends. Germline V CDR1 and CDR2: GTSNPN, SVGIG (reference sequence).